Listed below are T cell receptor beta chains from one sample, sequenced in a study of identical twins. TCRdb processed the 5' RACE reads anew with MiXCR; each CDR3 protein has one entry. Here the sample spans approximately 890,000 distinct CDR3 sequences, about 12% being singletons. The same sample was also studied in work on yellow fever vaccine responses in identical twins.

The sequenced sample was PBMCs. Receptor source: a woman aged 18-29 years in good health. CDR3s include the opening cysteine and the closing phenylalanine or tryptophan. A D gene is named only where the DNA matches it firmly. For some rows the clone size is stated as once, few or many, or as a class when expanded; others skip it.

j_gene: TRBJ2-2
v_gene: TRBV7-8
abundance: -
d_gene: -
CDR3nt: TGTGCCAGCAGGGTCCGAGGCGGGGAGCTGTTTTTT
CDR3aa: CASRVRGGELFF

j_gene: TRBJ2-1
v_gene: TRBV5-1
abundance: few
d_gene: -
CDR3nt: TGCGCCAGCAGCCGGGAGCTAGCGTCTAGAGGGAGTGAGCAGTTCTTC
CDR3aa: CASSRELASRGSEQFF

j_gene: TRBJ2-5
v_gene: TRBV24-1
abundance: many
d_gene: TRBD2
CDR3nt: TGTGCCACCAGTACGCTGATTGGGACTAGCGGAACGTACCAAGAGACCCAGTACTTC
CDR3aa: CATSTLIGTSGTYQETQYF

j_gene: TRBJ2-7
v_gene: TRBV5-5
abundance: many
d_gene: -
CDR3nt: TGTGCCAGCAGCTTGGTGGACGGCACCTACGAGCAGTACTTC
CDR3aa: CASSLVDGTYEQYF

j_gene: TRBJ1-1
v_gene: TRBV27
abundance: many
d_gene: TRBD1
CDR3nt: TGTGCCAGCAGCTTCTTAGGGACAGAGAACACTGAAGCTTTCTTT
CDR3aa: CASSFLGTENTEAFF

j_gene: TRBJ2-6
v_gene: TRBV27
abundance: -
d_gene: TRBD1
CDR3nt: TGTGCCAGCAGTCGAAATGGCGGGACAGGGGCTTTAGGAGGGGCCAACGTCCTGACTTTC
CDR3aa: CASSRNGGTGALGGANVLTF

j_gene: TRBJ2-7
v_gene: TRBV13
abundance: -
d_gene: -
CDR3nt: TGTGCCAGCAGCTTAAGGGGACGAATCTACGAGCAGTACTTC
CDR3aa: CASSLRGRIYEQYF

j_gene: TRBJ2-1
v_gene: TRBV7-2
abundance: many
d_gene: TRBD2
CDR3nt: TGTGCCAGCAGCACTGGGACTAGCGGGGGACAAAATGAGCAGTTCTTC
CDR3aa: CASSTGTSGGQNEQFF

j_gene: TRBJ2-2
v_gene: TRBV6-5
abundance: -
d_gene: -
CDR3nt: TGTGCCAGCCATTACGGGCAGTTGAACACCGGGGAGCTGTTTTTT
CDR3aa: CASHYGQLNTGELFF

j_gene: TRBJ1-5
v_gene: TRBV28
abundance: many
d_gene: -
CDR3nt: TGTGCCAGCAGTTTCCGCGGTAGGCAGCCCCAGCATTTT
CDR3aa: CASSFRGRQPQHF

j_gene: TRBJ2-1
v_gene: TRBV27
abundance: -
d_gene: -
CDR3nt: TGTGCCAACTCAGCTCAACCTACCTACAATGAGCAGTTCTTC
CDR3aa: CANSAQPTYNEQFF

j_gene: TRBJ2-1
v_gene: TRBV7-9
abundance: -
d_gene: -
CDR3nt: TGTGCCAGCAGCCATCCGATCGGGGGACCGGCCTACAATGAGCAGTTCTTC
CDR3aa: CASSHPIGGPAYNEQFF

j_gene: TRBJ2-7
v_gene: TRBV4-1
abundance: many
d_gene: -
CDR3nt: TGCGCCAGCAGCCAAGTAATGGGGAAGACCTACGAGCAGTACTTC
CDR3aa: CASSQVMGKTYEQYF

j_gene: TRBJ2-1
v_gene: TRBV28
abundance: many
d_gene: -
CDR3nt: TGTGCCAGCAGTTGGGATCCCGTCGGGCAGTTCTTC
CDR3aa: CASSWDPVGQFF

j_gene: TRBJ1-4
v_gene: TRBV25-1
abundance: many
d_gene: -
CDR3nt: TGTGCCAGCAAAGATGAAAAACTGTTTTTT
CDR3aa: CASKDEKLFF

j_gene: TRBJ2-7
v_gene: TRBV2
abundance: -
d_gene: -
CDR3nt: TGTGCCAGCAGTGGGGAGACACGATCCTACGAGCAGTACTTC
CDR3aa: CASSGETRSYEQYF

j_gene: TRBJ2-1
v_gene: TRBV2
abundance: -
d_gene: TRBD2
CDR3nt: TGTGCCAGCAGTGCAAGGACTAGCGGGAGGATGAATGAGCAGTTCTTC
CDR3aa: CASSARTSGRMNEQFF

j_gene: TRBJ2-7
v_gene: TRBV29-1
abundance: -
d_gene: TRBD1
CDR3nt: TGCAGCGTTTTGAGGAGGGACAGGGGCGACGAGCAGTACTTC
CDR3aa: CSVLRRDRGDEQYF

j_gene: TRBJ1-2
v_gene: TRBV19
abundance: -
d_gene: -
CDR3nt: TGTGCCAGTAAGGATGTTCAAGGAGGCTATGGCTACACCTTC
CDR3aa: CASKDVQGGYGYTF

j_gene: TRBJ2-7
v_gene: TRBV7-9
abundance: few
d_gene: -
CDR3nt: TGTGCCAGCAGCTTAGCCGGGTCTTCTCCTAGAGAGCAGTACTTC
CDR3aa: CASSLAGSSPREQYF

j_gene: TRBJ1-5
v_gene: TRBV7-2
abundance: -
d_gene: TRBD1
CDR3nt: TGTGCCAGCAGCTTCAGGGGGCAGTTGGGCAATCAGCCCCAGCATTTT
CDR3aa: CASSFRGQLGNQPQHF

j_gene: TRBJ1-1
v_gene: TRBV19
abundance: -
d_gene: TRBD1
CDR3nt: TGTGCCAGTACCAAGACAGGGGAAGGGAACACTGAAGCTTTCTTT
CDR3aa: CASTKTGEGNTEAFF

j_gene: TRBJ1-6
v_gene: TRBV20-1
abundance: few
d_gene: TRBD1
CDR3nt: TGCAGTGCCCAGACAGGGGACTCACCCCTCCACTTT
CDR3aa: CSAQTGDSPLHF

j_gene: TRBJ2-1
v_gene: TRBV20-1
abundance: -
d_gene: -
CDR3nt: TGCTGTGCTAGAGAATCGTGGAGTACCTCCTACAATGAGCAGTTCTTC
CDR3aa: CCARESWSTSYNEQFF

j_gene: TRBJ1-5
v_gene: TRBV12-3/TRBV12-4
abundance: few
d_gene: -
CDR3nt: TGTGCCAGCAGCACAGGGCCTGCCCGGCCCCAGCATTTT
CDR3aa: CASSTGPARPQHF

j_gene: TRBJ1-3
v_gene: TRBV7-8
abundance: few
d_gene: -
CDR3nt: TGTGCCAGCAGCCCCGGAGCCAGGGGAAACACCATATATTTT
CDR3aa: CASSPGARGNTIYF

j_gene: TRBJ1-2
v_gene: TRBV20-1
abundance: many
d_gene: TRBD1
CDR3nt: TGCAGTGCTCAGGACAGGGAGTGGCATGGCTACACCTTC
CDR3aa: CSAQDREWHGYTF

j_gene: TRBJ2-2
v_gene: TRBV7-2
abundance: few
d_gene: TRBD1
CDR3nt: TGTGCCAGCAGCCCAACAGGGGGGCAAACCGGGGAGCTGTTTTTT
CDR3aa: CASSPTGGQTGELFF

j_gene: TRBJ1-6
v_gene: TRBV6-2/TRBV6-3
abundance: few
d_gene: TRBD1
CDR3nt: TGTGCCAGCAGCCGACGCACAGGGGGTGTTTCGTCACCCCTCCACTTT
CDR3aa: CASSRRTGGVSSPLHF

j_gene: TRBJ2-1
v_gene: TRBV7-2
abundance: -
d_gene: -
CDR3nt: TGTGCCAGCAGCTCCCTTCCTAGTGGGGGCAATGAGCAGTTCTTC
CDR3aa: CASSSLPSGGNEQFF

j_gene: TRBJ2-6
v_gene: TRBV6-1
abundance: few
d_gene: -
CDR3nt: TGTGCCAGCAGTGCCCCGTTGCACTCTGGGGCCAACGTCCTGACTTTC
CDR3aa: CASSAPLHSGANVLTF

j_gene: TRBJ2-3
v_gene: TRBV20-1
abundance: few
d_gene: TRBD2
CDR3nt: TGCAGTGCCCCGGGGGGGGTCGATACGCAGTATTTT
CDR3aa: CSAPGGVDTQYF